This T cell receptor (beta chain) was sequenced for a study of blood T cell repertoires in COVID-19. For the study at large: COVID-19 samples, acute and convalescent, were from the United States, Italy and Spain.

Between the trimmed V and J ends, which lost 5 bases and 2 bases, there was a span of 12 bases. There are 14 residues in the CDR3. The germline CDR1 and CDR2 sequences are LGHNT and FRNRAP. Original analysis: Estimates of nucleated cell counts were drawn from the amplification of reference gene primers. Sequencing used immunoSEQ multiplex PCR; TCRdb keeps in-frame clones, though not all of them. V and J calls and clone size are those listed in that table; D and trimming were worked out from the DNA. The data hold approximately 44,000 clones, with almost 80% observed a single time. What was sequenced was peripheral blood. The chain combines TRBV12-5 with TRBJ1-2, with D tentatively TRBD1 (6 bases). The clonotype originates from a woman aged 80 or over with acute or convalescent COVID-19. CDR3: CASGLGHQNYGYTF. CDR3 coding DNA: TGTGCTAGTGGTCTGGGACACCAGAACTATGGCTACACCTTC. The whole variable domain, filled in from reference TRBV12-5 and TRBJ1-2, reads DARVTQTPRHKVTEMGQEVTMRCQPILGHNTVFWYRQTMMQGLELLAYFRNRAPLDDSGMPKDRFSAEMPDATLATLKIQPSEPRDSAVYFCASGLGHQNYGYTFGSGTRLTVV.